The next 15 T cell receptor beta chains were all read from a single sample in a study of CD8 T cells in Susac syndrome. Random hexamers were used to reverse transcribe an amount of roughly 0.5 to 1 ug RNA. TCRdb itself ran the immunoSEQ multiplex PCR reads through MiXCR, one entry per CDR3 protein. The sample has approximately 74,000 distinct CDR3 sequences; approximately 93% are singletons. What was sequenced was CD8+ T cells from PBMCs. These receptors were taken from a human donor with Susac syndrome.

The V and J genes are TRBV4-3 and TRBJ1-1, with TRBD1 as a possible D gene (5 bases). V lost 5 bases, J lost 1 base, and 11 bases lay in between. This CDR3 comprises 14 residues. Germline loops: CDR1 LGHNA, CDR2 YSLEER. The CDR3 DNA sequence: TGCGCCAGCAGCTCCCATACAGGGAACACTGAAGCTTTCTTT. Protein sequence: CASSSHTGNTEAFF.

This rearrangement joins TRBV7-9 to TRBJ2-1; TRBD2 matches 9 bases. V dropped 5 bases and J dropped 10; count of bases not matched to a gene: 12. The CDR3 covers 15 residues. From germline, CDR1 is SEHNR and CDR2 FQNEAQ (reference sequence). The chain's CDR3 is CASSPGREGLEEQFF. The CDR3, as DNA: TGTGCCAGCAGCCCTGGGCGGGAGGGGTTGGAGGAGCAGTTCTTC.

V is TRBV25-1 and J is TRBJ1-4, with D possibly matching TRBD1 (5 bases). Per germline, CDR1 MGHDK and CDR2 SYGVNS. The ends were cut back, 1 base at V and 2 bases at J, with 8 bases in the middle. This CDR3 is 15 amino acids long. CDR3 nucleotide sequence: TGTGCCAGCAGTGAATGGGAGGGGACTAATGAAAAACTGTTTTTT. Its translation is CASSEWEGTNEKLFF.

A single count supports this clonotype. J is TRBJ1-2 and V is TRBV6-5, with 8 positions matching TRBD1. Germline CDR1 reads MNHEY; CDR2 reads SVGAGI. The CDR3 extends over 15 amino acids. With V trimmed by 0 bases and J by 5 bases, 5 bases remained unmatched. The CDR3 sequence is CASSYSETGEYGYTF. CDR3 coding DNA: TGTGCCAGCAGTTACTCAGAGACAGGGGAATATGGCTACACCTTC.

The chain has TRBV27 and TRBJ2-5; D might be TRBD2 (7 bases). V was pared by 6 bases and J by 1 base, with 15 bases between. Germline-derived CDR1 and CDR2 are MNHEY and SMNVEV (reference sequence). The CDR3 extends over 15 amino acids. The CDR3 nucleotides read TGTGCCAGCAGCCCCACGGGGGGCATCCAAGAGACCCAGTACTTC. Translation gives CASSPTGGIQETQYF.

This rearrangement joins TRBV15 to TRBJ2-7, with D tentatively TRBD2 (5 bases). CDR3 length: 13 amino acids. V was cut by 8 bases and J by 0 bases, with 11 bases left in between. Germline assignment: CDR1 LNHNV and CDR2 YYDKDF (reference sequence). The CDR3 sequence is CATGSYSSYEQYF. The CDR3 DNA reads TGTGCCACCGGGAGCTACAGCTCCTACGAGCAGTACTTC.

This chain joins TRBV7-9 and TRBJ1-6; 8 bases are shared with TRBD1. This CDR3 region has 16 residues. CDR1 SEHNR and CDR2 FQNEAQ come from the germline V gene (reference sequence). Germline trimming cut 4 bases from V and 5 bases from J; bases unmatched to any gene: 7. CDR3 nucleotide sequence: TGTGCCAGCAGCTCGGACAGGGAGTATGATAATTCACCCCTCCACTTT. Its translation: CASSSDREYDNSPLHF.

The rearrangement joins TRBV6-5 to TRBJ2-7, with D possibly being TRBD1 or TRBD2 (6 bases each). This CDR3 spans 14 amino acids. V was pared by 3 bases and J by 8 bases, with 17 bases between. Looked up from germline, CDR1 is MNHEY and CDR2 is SVGAGI. This CDR3 is CASSYGGDTNKQYF. In DNA form, the CDR3 reads TGTGCCAGCAGTTATGGCGGGGACACCAATAAGCAGTACTTC.

This clonotype was seen once. V is TRBV27 and J is TRBJ2-1; TRBD1 or TRBD2 may be the D gene (6 bases each). Between the trimmed V and J ends, which lost 8 bases and 3 bases, there was a span of 17 bases. Per the germline V gene, CDR1 is MNHEY and CDR2 is SMNVEV (reference sequence). This CDR3 comprises 15 residues. The chain's CDR3 is CASGTHRDIYNEQFF. CDR3 DNA sequence: TGTGCCAGCGGGACTCACCGGGACATCTACAATGAGCAGTTCTTC.

The rearrangement joins TRBV3-1 to TRBJ1-3; D is ambiguous. V lost 6 bases, J lost 0 bases, and 9 bases lay in between. This CDR3 contains 14 residues. Germline loops: CDR1 LGHDT, CDR2 YNNKEL (reference sequence). The CDR3 bases are TGTGCCAGCAGTCCGGTCAGCTCTGGAAACACCATATATTTT. Translation gives CASSPVSSGNTIYF. Filled out from reference TRBV3-1 and TRBJ1-3, the complete variable domain reads DTAVSQTPKYLVTQMGNDKSIKCEQNLGHDTMYWYKQDSKKFLKIMFSYNNKELIINETVPNRFSPKSPDKAHLNLHINSLELGDSAVYFCASSPVSSGNTIYFGEGSWLTVV.

The CDR3 loop reads CASSLRPGQPQHF. Written as DNA, the CDR3 is TGTGCCAGCAGTCTTCGCCCAGGACAGCCCCAGCATTTT. This rearrangement joins TRBV27 to TRBJ1-5; D gene ambiguous. The CDR3 length is 13 residues. Germline V gene data show CDR1 as MNHEY and CDR2 as SMNVEV (reference sequence). V was shortened by 5 bases and J by 7 bases, with 12 bases between the two germline ends.

The chain carries TRBV5-4 and TRBJ2-1; unclear D gene. The germline V and J ends were trimmed by 0 bases and 2 bases, with 12 bases remaining between them. The CDR3 runs to 16 residues. Germline V gene lookup returns CDR1 SGHNT and CDR2 YYREEE (reference sequence). The CDR3 region is CASSLENPVAYNEQFF. The CDR3 DNA is TGTGCCAGCAGCTTGGAAAATCCGGTAGCCTACAATGAGCAGTTCTTC.

The chain joins TRBV12-3 or TRBV12-4 to TRBJ2-7, with a weak D call TRBD1 (5 bases). The V end was cut by 4 bases, the J end by 0 bases, with 13 bases between. This CDR3 has 15 residues. CDR3 in amino acids: CASSSGPLSSYEQYF. Here the CDR3 DNA reads TGTGCCAGCAGTTCAGGGCCCCTTAGCTCCTACGAGCAGTACTTC.

The chain uses TRBV28 and TRBJ2-7; no definite D call. CDR3 size: 16 residues. V dropped 6 bases and J dropped 0 bases, with 18 bases sitting between them. CDR1 MDHEN and CDR2 SYDVKM come from the germline V gene. This chain's CDR3 is CASSPQDLATSYEQYF. CDR3 in DNA: TGTGCCAGCAGCCCCCAGGACCTGGCCACCTCCTACGAGCAGTACTTC. Using reference TRBV28 and TRBJ2-7 for the parts outside the CDR3, the full variable domain is DVKVTQSSRYLVKRTGEKVFLECVQDMDHENMFWYRQDPGLGLRLIYFSYDVKMKEKGDIPEGYSVSREKKERFSLILESASTNQTSMYLCASSPQDLATSYEQYFGPGTRLTVT.

The chain is built from TRBV11-2 and TRBJ2-2, with D tentatively TRBD1 or TRBD2 (6 bases each). The CDR3 has 17 amino acids. V lost 5 bases to trimming and J lost 9 bases, with 25 bases between them. Germline CDR1 SGHAT, CDR2 FQNNGV. The CDR3 DNA reads as TGTGCCAGCAGCGATGTACGGGGGCGCTGGTCGGATAGGGAGCTGTTTTTT. Translated: CASSDVRGRWSDRELFF.